In its sample, the clone carrying this T cell receptor beta chain was seen once. The data were produced by immunoSEQ multiplex PCR, yet TCRdb's version contains in-frame clones alone and is incomplete. The sample yields 500,000 or so clones, roughly 87% seen once. The data are from a study of blood T cell repertoires in COVID-19. Overall study context: PBMCs, B-cell-depleted T cells, or T cells provided the cDNA or gDNA that made up the material.

Germline loops: CDR1 SGDLS, CDR2 YYNGEE. V shed 7 bases and J shed 7 bases, with 15 bases lying between them. There are 14 residues in the CDR3. Adults between roughly 18 and 89 years of age took part from under 30 US areas. Cohort placement rested on clinical history that participants reported themselves. Two negative PCRs, clearance, or symptom resolution characterized the recovered Cohort 3 donors. The source material was PBMCs or T cells enriched from blood (not recorded which). The V and J genes are TRBV9 and TRBJ1-6; weak D call: TRBD1 (6 bases). This sequence originates from a woman younger than 35 who had recovered from COVID-19. The CDR3 sequence is CASGRDNLNSPLHF. CDR3 bases: TGTGCCAGCGGCCGGGACAACCTAAATTCACCCCTCCACTTT.